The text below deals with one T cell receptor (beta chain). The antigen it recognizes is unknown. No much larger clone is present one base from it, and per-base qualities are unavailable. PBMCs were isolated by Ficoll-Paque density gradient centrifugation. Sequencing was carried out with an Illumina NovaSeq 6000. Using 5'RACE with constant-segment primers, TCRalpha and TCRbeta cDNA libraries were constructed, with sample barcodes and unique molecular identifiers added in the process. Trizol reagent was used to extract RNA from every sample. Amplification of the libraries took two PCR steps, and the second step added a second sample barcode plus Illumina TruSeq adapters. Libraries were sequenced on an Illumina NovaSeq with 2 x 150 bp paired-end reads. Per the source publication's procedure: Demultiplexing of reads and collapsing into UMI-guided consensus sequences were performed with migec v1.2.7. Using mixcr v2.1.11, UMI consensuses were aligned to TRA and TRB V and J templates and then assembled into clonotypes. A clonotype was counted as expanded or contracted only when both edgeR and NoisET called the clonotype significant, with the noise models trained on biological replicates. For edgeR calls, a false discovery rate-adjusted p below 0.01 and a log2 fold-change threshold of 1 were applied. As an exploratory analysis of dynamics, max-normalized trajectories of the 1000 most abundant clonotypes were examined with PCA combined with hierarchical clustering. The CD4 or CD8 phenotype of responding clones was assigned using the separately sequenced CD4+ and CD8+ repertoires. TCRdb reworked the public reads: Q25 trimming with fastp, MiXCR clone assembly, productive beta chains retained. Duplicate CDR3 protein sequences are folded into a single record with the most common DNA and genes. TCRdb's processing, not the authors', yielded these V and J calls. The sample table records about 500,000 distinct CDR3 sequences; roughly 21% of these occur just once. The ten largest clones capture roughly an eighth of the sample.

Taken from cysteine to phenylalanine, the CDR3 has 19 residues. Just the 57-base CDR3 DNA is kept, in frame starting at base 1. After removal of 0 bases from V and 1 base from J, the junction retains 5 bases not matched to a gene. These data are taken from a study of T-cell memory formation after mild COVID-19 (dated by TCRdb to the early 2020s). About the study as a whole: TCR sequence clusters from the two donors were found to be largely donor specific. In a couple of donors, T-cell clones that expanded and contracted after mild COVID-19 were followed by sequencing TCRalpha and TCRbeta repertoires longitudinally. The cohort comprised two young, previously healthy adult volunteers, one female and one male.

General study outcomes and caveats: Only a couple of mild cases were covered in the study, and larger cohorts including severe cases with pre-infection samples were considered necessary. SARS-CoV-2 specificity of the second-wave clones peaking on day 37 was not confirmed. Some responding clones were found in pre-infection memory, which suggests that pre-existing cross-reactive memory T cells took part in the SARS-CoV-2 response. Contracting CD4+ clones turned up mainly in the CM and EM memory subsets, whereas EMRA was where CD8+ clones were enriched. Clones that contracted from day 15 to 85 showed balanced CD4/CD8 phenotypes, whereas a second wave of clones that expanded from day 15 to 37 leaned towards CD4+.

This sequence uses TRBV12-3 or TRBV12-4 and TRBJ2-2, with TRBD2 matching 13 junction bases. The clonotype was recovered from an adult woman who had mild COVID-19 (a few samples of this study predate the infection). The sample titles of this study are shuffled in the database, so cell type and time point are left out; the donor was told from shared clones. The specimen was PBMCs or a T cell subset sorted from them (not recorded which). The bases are TGTGCCAGCAGTTTAGCGCTGGGGACTAGCGGGAAGAACACCGGGGAGCTGTTTTTT. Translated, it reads CASSLALGTSGKNTGELFF.